One and the same sample provided the 30 T cell receptor beta chains below, sequenced in a study of blood T cell repertoires in COVID-19. Repertoires were generated with immunoSEQ multiplex PCR, while TCRdb's copy carries only in-frame clones and drops some. The sample records approximately 40,000 clones, approximately 91% being singletons. Sequencing used peripheral blood. The receptors were sampled from a human donor in a cohort sampled during active COVID-19.

The chain couples TRBV27 to TRBJ1-5, with D hard to call. V dropped 2 bases and J dropped 5 bases, with 7 bases sitting between them. CDR1 is MNHEY, CDR2 SMNVEV, per germline (reference sequence). The CDR3 totals 13 residues. CDR3 residues: CASSLREDQPQHF. CDR3 in DNA: TGTGCCAGCAGTTTAAGGGAGGATCAGCCCCAGCATTTT.

The chain carries TRBV3-1 (or the pseudogene TRBV3-2) and TRBJ2-3; tentative D call: TRBD2 (6 bases). Germline V gene data show CDR1 as LGHDT and CDR2 as YNNKEL (reference sequence). Deletions cut 3 bases from V and 2 bases from J, with 18 bases between. CDR3 length: 17 amino acids. The CDR3 DNA is TGTGCCAGCAGCCATTTACCCGATGGGGGGTTCACAGATACGCAGTATTTT. It yields the protein CASSHLPDGGFTDTQYF.

The CDR3 bases are TGTGCCACCAGCAGAGAACTAGGGTTTCCGAACACTGAAGCTTTCTTT. This gives the protein CATSRELGFPNTEAFF. The rearrangement joins TRBV15 to TRBJ1-1; unclear D gene. Germline CDR1 reads LNHNV; CDR2 reads YYDKDF (reference sequence). The CDR3 covers 16 residues. V lost 0 bases and J lost 1, with 12 bases in between.

The chain joins TRBV13 to TRBJ2-7, with D perhaps TRBD2 (6 bases). Trimming removed 5 bases at V and 3 bases at J, with 14 bases between. Germline CDR1 PRHDT, CDR2 FYEKMQ (reference sequence). CDR3 size: 14 residues. The CDR3 nucleotides read TGTGCCAGCAGCCCGACAGCGCGGGGCTACGAGCAGTACTTC. Its translation: CASSPTARGYEQYF.

The chain is built from TRBV7-9 and TRBJ2-7; 9 nucleotides match TRBD1. V dropped 3 bases and J dropped 2; count of bases not matched to a gene: 5. There are 15 residues in the CDR3. Germline V gives CDR1 SEHNR, CDR2 FQNEAQ (reference sequence). The CDR3 protein is CASSLNRDRAYEQYF. For the CDR3, the DNA is TGTGCCAGCAGCTTGAACCGGGACAGGGCCTACGAGCAGTACTTC.

The CDR3 protein is CASSTYLEKTGSRYTF. The CDR3 coding sequence is TGTGCCAGTAGTACATATTTGGAGAAAACCGGAAGTCGCTACACCTTC. The rearrangement links TRBV19 to TRBJ1-2, with D hard to call. V gave up 4 bases and J gave up 9 bases, with 24 bases separating them. This CDR3 comprises 16 residues. CDR1 and CDR2 (germline): LNHDA, SQIVND (reference sequence).

The chain is built from TRBV2 and TRBJ1-6; 7 nucleotides match TRBD1. Germline V gives CDR1 SNHLY, CDR2 FYNNEI. After removal of 4 bases from V and 10 bases from J, the junction contained 7 bases not matched to a gene. The CDR3 runs to 14 residues. The CDR3 coding sequence is TGTGCCAGCAGTGCGGAGGGGGCAGGATCACCCCTCCACTTT. This codes for CASSAEGAGSPLHF.

V usage is TRBV28 and J usage is TRBJ2-2; 12 nucleotides align to TRBD1. The germline CDR1 and CDR2 sequences are MDHEN and SYDVKM. The V and J ends lost 4 bases and 4 bases, in that order; junction bases with no gene match: 7. The CDR3 is 17 residues long. CDR3 coding DNA: TGTGCCAGCAGTTCCGGGACAGGGGGCCGGGGCACCGGGGAGCTGTTTTTT. Protein product: CASSSGTGGRGTGELFF.

The chain links TRBV28 to TRBJ2-7; D is ambiguous. Germline-derived CDR1 and CDR2 are MDHEN and SYDVKM. This CDR3 has 13 amino acids. V dropped 5 bases and J dropped 4 bases, with 12 bases sitting between them. This CDR3 is CASSQRLHYEQYF. The CDR3, as DNA: TGTGCCAGCAGTCAGAGGTTGCATTACGAGCAGTACTTC.

In its sample, this clone was seen once. The chain has TRBV28 and TRBJ1-1; 7 nucleotides match TRBD1. The junction had 4 bases not matched to a gene; V was cut back by 2 bases and J by 1 base. The CDR3 is 15 amino acids. CDR1 is MDHEN and CDR2 is SYDVKM in the germline V gene. The CDR3 coding sequence is TGTGCCAGCAGTTTAAGGGGACAGAGGAACACTGAAGCTTTCTTT. The encoded protein is CASSLRGQRNTEAFF.

The rearrangement uses TRBV2 and TRBJ2-2, with 7 bases identical to TRBD1. The CDR3 loop spans 16 amino acids. CDR1 SNHLY and CDR2 FYNNEI come from the germline V gene. The V and J ends lost 4 bases and 0 bases, in that order; junction bases with no gene match: 5. CDR3 in amino acids: CASSADRPPNTGELFF. The CDR3 nucleotides are TGTGCCAGCAGTGCGGACAGGCCCCCGAACACCGGGGAGCTGTTTTTT.

CDR3 sequence reads: CASSPGRGLNDEQYF. CDR3 coding DNA: TGTGCCAGCAGCCCGGGTCGAGGGCTTAATGACGAGCAGTACTTC. This chain uses TRBV7-9 with TRBJ2-7; TRBD2 is a possible D gene (5 bases). Trimming took off 5 bases at V and 5 bases at J, with 19 bases between the two ends. This CDR3 has 15 residues. CDR1 is SEHNR, CDR2 FQNEAQ, per germline (reference sequence).

This chain connects TRBV28 to TRBJ1-6; D gene unclear. The germline V and J ends were trimmed by 2 bases and 7 bases, with 21 bases remaining between them. The CDR3 loop spans 18 amino acids. CDR1 is MDHEN, CDR2 SYDVKM, per germline. The CDR3: CASSLLTLRGRENSPLHF. The CDR3 bases are TGTGCCAGCAGTTTACTGACGTTACGAGGACGGGAGAATTCACCCCTCCACTTT.

This clone has a single count. The V call is TRBV27, the J call TRBJ1-2, with 9 bases that match TRBD1. In germline, CDR1 is MNHEY, CDR2 SMNVEV (reference sequence). The ends lost 6 bases at V and 2 bases at J; junction bases unmatched: 10. The CDR3 length is 16 residues. The CDR3 reads CASSRMPGQGNYGYTF. The DNA of the CDR3 is TGTGCCAGCAGCCGGATGCCGGGACAGGGAAACTATGGCTACACCTTC.

This CDR3 is CSATGLAVNNEQFF. The CDR3 region has the DNA TGCAGCGCCACCGGACTAGCGGTAAACAATGAGCAGTTCTTC. V gene TRBV29-1 combines with J gene TRBJ2-1; TRBD2 matches at 10 bases. This CDR3 spans 14 amino acids. With V trimmed by 7 bases and J by 5 bases, 8 bases remained unmatched. The germline CDR1 and CDR2 sequences are SQVTM and ANQGSEA.

The chain carries TRBV5-4 and TRBJ1-6, with 9 bases fitting TRBD1. Germline V gene data show CDR1 as SGHNT and CDR2 as YYREEE (reference sequence). The J segment lost 9 bases and the V segment lost 6 bases, leaving 13 bases of the junction unmatched. The CDR3 is 16 residues long. CDR3 coding DNA: TGTGCCAGCACCTTCGGACAGGGGAGTCCAAGTTCACCCCTCCACTTT. It is translated as CASTFGQGSPSSPLHF.

V is TRBV27 and J is TRBJ2-3; TRBD2 matches 11 bases. The CDR3 is made up of 14 amino acids. Germline lookup yields CDR1 MNHEY and CDR2 SMNVEV (reference sequence). Losses at the gene ends were 6 bases for V and 4 bases for J; bases not matched to a gene: 3. Written as DNA, the CDR3 is TGTGCCAGCAGGTTAGCGGGAGGGCCAGATACGCAGTATTTT. Translating it yields CASRLAGGPDTQYF.

This CDR3 reads CASSFTGQGGEKLFF. The CDR3, as DNA: TGTGCCAGCAGTTTCACGGGACAGGGAGGTGAAAAACTGTTTTTT. The V call is TRBV27, the J call TRBJ1-4; TRBD1 matches 9 bases. Germline V lookup: CDR1 MNHEY, CDR2 SMNVEV (reference sequence). CDR3 length equals 15 residues. The junction had 6 bases not matched to a gene; V was cut back by 3 bases and J by 7 bases. The full variable domain, rest sourced from reference TRBV27 and TRBJ1-4, is EAQVTQNPRYLITVTGKKLTVTCSQNMNHEYMSWYRQDPGLGLRQIYYSMNVEVTDKGDVPEGYKVSRKEKRNFPLILESPSPNQTSLYFCASSFTGQGGEKLFFGSGTQLSVL.

This clone was observed once. The chain is built from TRBV4-3 and TRBJ2-2; 10 nucleotides agree with TRBD2. The CDR3 loop spans 14 amino acids. Trimming at V came to 5 bases and at J to 6 bases, leaving 3 bases not matched to a gene. Germline loops: CDR1 LGHNA, CDR2 YSLEER. The CDR3 sequence is CASSERGGPGELFF. CDR3 DNA sequence: TGCGCCAGCAGCGAGCGGGGGGGCCCCGGGGAGCTGTTTTTT.

The V call is TRBV7-9, the J call TRBJ1-2; a weak D match, TRBD1 (5 bases). Deletions cut 6 bases from V and 2 bases from J, with 16 bases between. The CDR3 runs 15 residues. The germline gives CDR1 SEHNR, CDR2 FQNEAQ (reference sequence). CDR3 region: CASRHSGGSNYGYTF. For the CDR3, the DNA is TGTGCCAGCAGGCATTCCGGGGGATCCAACTATGGCTACACCTTC.

J is TRBJ1-1 and V is TRBV19; 8 nucleotides align to TRBD1. J gave up 0 bases and V 5 bases, and 8 bases lay outside the gene matches. The CDR3 loop spans 16 amino acids. Looked up from germline, CDR1 is LNHDA and CDR2 is SQIVND (reference sequence). CDR3 region: CASSHKRTGMNTEAFF. The CDR3 coding sequence is TGTGCCAGTAGTCACAAGCGGACAGGGATGAACACTGAAGCTTTCTTT.

V and J are TRBV30 and TRBJ1-1, with unresolved D. Trimming took off 0 bases at V and 3 bases at J, with 11 bases between the two ends. This CDR3 contains 14 residues. Germline loops: CDR1 GTSNPN, CDR2 SVGIG (reference sequence). This CDR3 is CAWSVPGLYTEAFF. The CDR3 coding sequence is TGTGCCTGGAGTGTCCCGGGATTGTACACTGAAGCTTTCTTT.

V usage is TRBV5-4 and J usage is TRBJ1-2; possibly TRBD1 for D (5 bases). CDR1 SGHNT and CDR2 YYREEE come from the germline V gene (reference sequence). V gave up 3 bases and J gave up 1 base, with 10 bases separating them. This CDR3 spans 14 amino acids. Here the CDR3 reads CASSSRDSNYGYTF. In nucleotides, the CDR3 is TGTGCCAGCAGCTCCCGTGACAGTAACTATGGCTACACCTTC.

The gene calls are TRBV6-2 or TRBV6-3 and TRBJ1-1; D may be TRBD1 (6 bases). CDR1 and CDR2 (germline): MNHEY, SVGEGT. V lost 5 bases to trimming and J lost 6 bases, with 19 bases between them. The CDR3 is 15 residues long. The CDR3 bases are TGTGCCAGCAGTACAAACCTACAGGGTTACGCTGAAGCTTTCTTT. Translated, it gives CASSTNLQGYAEAFF.

This clone was seen just once. The chain links TRBV19 to TRBJ2-2, with TRBD2 matching 13 bases. V was pared by 9 bases and J by 3 bases, with 7 bases of the junction left unmatched. Looked up from germline, CDR1 is LNHDA and CDR2 is SQIVND (reference sequence). The CDR3 length is 16 residues. The chain's CDR3 is CASGMTSGGYTGELFF. Written as DNA, the CDR3 is TGTGCCAGCGGCATGACTAGCGGGGGGTACACCGGGGAGCTGTTTTTT.

The chain is built from TRBV6-2 or TRBV6-3 and TRBJ2-5; 10 bases are shared with TRBD2. Per the germline V gene, CDR1 is MNHEY and CDR2 is SVGEGT. J lost 1 base, V lost 2 bases, and 16 bases had no gene match. The CDR3 contains 20 residues. The CDR3 here is CASSYIRGLADRKGQETQYF. DNA for the CDR3: TGTGCCAGCAGTTACATTCGAGGACTAGCGGACCGTAAGGGCCAAGAGACCCAGTACTTC.

The chain carries TRBV19 and TRBJ2-2; perhaps TRBD2 as D (6 bases). CDR3 length: 15 amino acids. Trimming cost V 4 bases and J 4 bases, with 13 bases left between them. Germline CDR1 reads LNHDA; CDR2 reads SQIVND (reference sequence). The CDR3 loop reads CASSNTGGVTGELFF. CDR3 coding DNA: TGTGCCAGTAGTAATACCGGAGGGGTCACCGGGGAGCTGTTTTTT.

This clone has just one count. The rearrangement joins TRBV18 to TRBJ2-7; the D is unclear. From germline, CDR1 is KGHSH and CDR2 LQKENI. V was pared by 0 bases and J by 3 bases, with 6 bases between. The CDR3 is 13 amino acids. The CDR3 is CASSPPGYYEQYF. The CDR3 nucleotides read TGTGCCAGCTCACCACCCGGTTACTACGAGCAGTACTTC.

This chain links TRBV7-9 with TRBJ1-1, with no clear D. The CDR3 contains 13 residues. Germline CDR1 and CDR2: SEHNR and FQNEAQ (reference sequence). The V gene lost 4 bases and the J gene lost 0 bases, with 6 bases spanning the gap. The CDR3 coding sequence is TGTGCCAGCAGCTCCATTGTGAACACTGAAGCTTTCTTT. This translates into CASSSIVNTEAFF.

The chain joins TRBV9 to TRBJ2-2, with TRBD2 matching over 10 bases. This CDR3 has 17 residues. Germline V gene sequence: CDR1 SGDLS, CDR2 YYNGEE. J was trimmed by 0 bases and V by 5 bases; bases with no gene match: 7. The CDR3 here is CASRRVLAGANTGELFF. CDR3 DNA: TGTGCCAGCAGAAGGGTTCTAGCGGGAGCGAACACCGGGGAGCTGTTTTTT.